A single sample is the source of the 27 T cell receptor beta chains below, sequenced in a study of blood T cell repertoires in COVID-19. Sequenced by immunoSEQ multiplex PCR; TCRdb stores in-frame clones only, minus some. The sample carries roughly 350,000 clones, around 87% recorded once. Material: peripheral blood. These receptor sequences come from a woman in her 30s with COVID-19, enrolled during active disease.

The rearrangement links TRBV27 to TRBJ2-1; 14 nucleotides line up with TRBD2. V shed 5 bases, J shed 8 bases, and the junction held 11 bases outside the gene matches. CDR3 length: 17 residues. The germline V gene has CDR1 MNHEY and CDR2 SMNVEV (reference sequence). This CDR3 is CASSPSPGLAGGHEQFF. The DNA for the CDR3 is TGTGCCAGCAGTCCCTCACCTGGACTAGCGGGAGGCCATGAGCAGTTCTTC.

This clone occurred once. This chain uses TRBV6-4 with TRBJ1-5; D uncertain. Germline V lookup: CDR1 MRHNA, CDR2 SNTAGT. Trimming took off 3 bases at V and 2 bases at J, with 14 bases between the two ends. CDR3 size: 16 residues. CDR3 in amino acids: CASSDRLPSCNQPQHF. As DNA, the CDR3 is TGTGCCAGCAGTGATCGCTTACCTAGCTGCAATCAGCCCCAGCATTTT.

Note on this clone: The identical CDR3 is also encoded by other nucleotide sequences in the sample. The chain is built from TRBV9 and TRBJ2-2, with D possibly TRBD1 on 6 matching bases. The germline gives CDR1 SGDLS, CDR2 YYNGEE. This CDR3 is 14 amino acids long. Trimming stripped 2 bases from V and 2 bases from J, with 7 bases between. This CDR3 is CASSVTGNTGELFF. In nucleotides, the CDR3 is TGTGCCAGCAGCGTGACAGGTAACACCGGGGAGCTGTTTTTT.

The CDR3 region is CASSRKGDRLNTEAFF. The CDR3 DNA reads TGTGCCAGCAGCCGAAAGGGGGACAGGTTGAACACTGAAGCTTTCTTT. The J gene is TRBJ1-1, the V gene TRBV5-6; 8 bases line up with TRBD1. The germline V gene encodes CDR1 SGHDT and CDR2 YYEEEE. The CDR3 consists of 16 residues. J lost 0 bases, V lost 4 bases, and 8 bases had no gene match.

This chain joins TRBV9 and TRBJ2-2; D gene ambiguous. Germline V gene data show CDR1 as SGDLS and CDR2 as YYNGEE. Trimming cost V 4 bases and J 1 base, with 8 bases left between them. The CDR3 is 14 residues long. The chain's CDR3 is CASSITGNTGELFF. The CDR3 DNA sequence: TGTGCCAGCAGCATCACTGGGAACACCGGGGAGCTGTTTTTT.

This clone was found once. The chain uses TRBV12-3 or TRBV12-4 and TRBJ2-1; D unclear. V was trimmed by 6 bases and J by 9 bases, leaving 9 bases between them. This CDR3 contains 11 residues. Here the CDR3 DNA reads TGTGCCAGCAGGGTAACCAGTGAGCAGTTCTTC. Residues: CASRVTSEQFF.

Written as DNA, the CDR3 is TGTGCCAGCAGTTACTCGACAGACCGTAATTCACCCCTCCACTTT. It is translated as CASSYSTDRNSPLHF. This chain uses TRBV6-6 with TRBJ1-6, with TRBD1 as a possible D gene (5 bases). The CDR3 loop spans 15 amino acids. Germline-derived CDR1 and CDR2 are MNHNY and SVGAGI (reference sequence). V was shortened by 0 bases and J by 6 bases, with 9 bases between the two germline ends.

The chain recombines TRBV29-1 with TRBJ1-1; D is possibly TRBD1 (5 bases). V was shortened by 6 bases and J by 0 bases, with 11 bases between the two germline ends. This CDR3 comprises 13 residues. Germline values: CDR1 SQVTM, CDR2 ANQGSEA. CDR3 protein: CSVDRDLNTEAFF. The DNA for the CDR3 is TGCAGCGTAGACAGAGACTTGAACACTGAAGCTTTCTTT.

This chain uses TRBV28 with TRBJ2-4, with a possible D match to TRBD2 (5 bases). Looked up from germline, CDR1 is MDHEN and CDR2 is SYDVKM. V lost 1 base and J lost 8, with 18 bases in between. The CDR3 loop spans 16 amino acids. CDR3 in amino acids: CASSLSAGSSPDIQYF. In nucleotides, the CDR3 is TGTGCCAGCAGTTTATCGGCGGGTTCCTCACCGGACATTCAGTACTTC.

Only one count was recorded for this clone. This rearrangement joins TRBV20-1 to TRBJ2-2, with 7 bases that match TRBD1. Germline values: CDR1 DFQATT, CDR2 SNEGSKA (reference sequence). V shed 3 bases, J shed 4 bases, and the junction held 8 bases outside the gene matches. This CDR3 contains 15 residues. The CDR3 bases are TGCAGTGCTAGTTTGGGACAGTTCTCCACCGGGGAGCTGTTTTTT. As protein: CSASLGQFSTGELFF.

J is TRBJ1-6 and V is TRBV7-9; TRBD1 is a possible D gene (6 bases). V lost 4 bases, J lost 4 bases, and 8 bases lay in between. This CDR3 spans 14 amino acids. Looked up from germline, CDR1 is SEHNR and CDR2 is FQNEAQ (reference sequence). The CDR3 sequence is CASSSTGYNSPLHF. The DNA for the CDR3 is TGTGCCAGCAGCTCGACAGGTTATAATTCACCCCTCCACTTT. The variable domain in full, completed from reference TRBV7-9 and TRBJ1-6, reads DTGVSQNPRHKITKRGQNVTFRCDPISEHNRLYWYRQTLGQGPEFLTYFQNEAQLEKSRLLSDRFSAERPKGSFSTLEIQRTEQGDSAMYLCASSSTGYNSPLHFGNGTRLTVT.

The chain carries TRBV5-1 and TRBJ2-7; TRBD2 matches at 8 bases. The trim removed 0 bases at V and 2 bases at J, leaving 4 bases unmatched. CDR3 size: 15 residues. CDR1 SGHRS and CDR2 YFSETQ come from the germline V gene. This CDR3 reads CASSLAAGGPYEQYF. As DNA, the CDR3 is TGCGCCAGCAGCTTGGCGGCGGGAGGCCCCTACGAGCAGTACTTC.

The gene calls are TRBV28 and TRBJ1-5, with D hard to call. V lost 4 bases, J lost 1 base, and 8 bases lay in between. The V gene's germline CDR1 is MDHEN and CDR2 SYDVKM. There are 14 residues in the CDR3. The CDR3 is CASSYLRSNQPQHF. DNA for the CDR3: TGTGCCAGCAGTTACCTCAGGAGCAATCAGCCCCAGCATTTT.

This clone has just one count. The chain carries TRBV11-2 and TRBJ2-7, with a weak D call TRBD2 (6 bases). There are 15 residues in the CDR3. The V and J ends lost 1 base and 0 bases respectively, with 10 bases between them. Germline CDR1 and CDR2: SGHAT and FQNNGV. CDR3 residues: CASSLAVAASYEQYF. For the CDR3, the DNA is TGTGCCAGCAGCTTAGCCGTAGCGGCCTCCTACGAGCAGTACTTC.

The genes are TRBV18 and TRBJ2-3; D might be TRBD2 (6 bases). From germline, CDR1 is KGHSH and CDR2 LQKENI. V was trimmed by 0 bases and J by 2 bases, leaving 12 bases between them. CDR3 length: 16 amino acids. This CDR3 reads CASSPPTLANTDTQYF. The CDR3 DNA follows: TGTGCCAGCTCACCACCCACCCTAGCGAACACAGATACGCAGTATTTT.

This clone was seen just once. This chain links TRBV2 with TRBJ1-1; D may be TRBD1 (5 bases). The V end was cut by 6 bases, the J end by 5 bases, with 19 bases between. The length of the CDR3 is 15 residues. Germline loops: CDR1 SNHLY, CDR2 FYNNEI. DNA of the CDR3: TGTGCCAGCAGGGACGATTCGACGGGGGGTACTGAAGCTTTCTTT. Protein: CASRDDSTGGTEAFF.

This sequence joins TRBV11-1 and TRBJ2-3, with 9 bases that match TRBD2. Germline loops: CDR1 SGHAT, CDR2 FQDESV (reference sequence). V was clipped by 8 bases and J by 1 base; unmatched bases: 4. This CDR3 has 14 residues. DNA of the CDR3: TGTGCCAGCGGGAAGCGGGAGGGCACAGATACGCAGTATTTT. This translates into CASGKREGTDTQYF.

The rearrangement joins TRBV3-1 (or the pseudogene TRBV3-2) to TRBJ2-1, with a weak D call TRBD2 (6 bases). In germline, CDR1 is LGHDT, CDR2 YNNKEL (reference sequence). CDR3 length equals 16 residues. V lost 0 bases to trimming and J lost 4 bases, with 13 bases between them. The CDR3 DNA reads as TGTGCCAGCAGCCAAGAACCGGGAGTGAGTTACAATGAGCAGTTCTTC. It translates to CASSQEPGVSYNEQFF.

The chain recombines TRBV2 with TRBJ1-6; perhaps TRBD1 as D (5 bases). Germline CDR1 is SNHLY and CDR2 is FYNNEI. Trimming took 3 bases from V and 11 from J, leaving 11 bases between them. The CDR3 is 13 residues long. The CDR3 reads CASSDREDTPLHF. The DNA for the CDR3 is TGTGCCAGCAGTGACAGGGAGGACACACCCCTCCACTTT. Looking up the rest from reference TRBV2 and TRBJ1-6 gives the full variable domain: EPEVTQTPSHQVTQMGQEVILRCVPISNHLYFYWYRQILGQKVEFLVSFYNNEISEKSEIFDDQFSVERPDGSNFTLKIRSTKLEDSAMYFCASSDREDTPLHFGNGTRLTVT.

The chain links TRBV6-5 to TRBJ2-7; 14 positions agree with TRBD2. The CDR3 consists of 16 residues. The V gene's germline CDR1 is MNHEY and CDR2 SVGAGI. The V segment lost 2 bases and the J segment 0 bases; nucleotides outside the gene matches: 0. CDR3 sequence reads: CASSYGLAGGSYEQYF. In DNA, the CDR3 is TGTGCCAGCAGTTACGGACTAGCGGGAGGCTCCTACGAGCAGTACTTC.

The V call is TRBV29-1, the J call TRBJ2-7; TRBD1 might be the D (5 bases). This CDR3 has 10 amino acids. Trimming took off 5 bases at V and 4 bases at J, with 6 bases between the two ends. Germline-derived CDR1 and CDR2 are SQVTM and ANQGSEA. CDR3 protein: CSVWTYEQYF. The CDR3 bases are TGCAGCGTTTGGACATACGAGCAGTACTTC.

The J gene is TRBJ2-7, the V gene TRBV6-6; the match to TRBD1 covers 7 bases. Germline-derived CDR1 and CDR2 are MNHNY and SVGAGI (reference sequence). Trimming cost V 6 bases and J 0 bases; bases outside gene matches: 8. CDR3 length equals 15 residues. CDR3 protein: CASRQQGPLSYEQYF. The CDR3 coding sequence is TGTGCCAGCAGGCAACAGGGGCCCCTCTCCTACGAGCAGTACTTC.

This clone occurred a few times. The CDR3 loop reads CASSLFSGQGTSSGNTIYF. DNA of the CDR3: TGCGCCAGCAGCTTGTTTTCGGGACAGGGGACGAGCTCTGGAAACACCATATATTTT. V gene TRBV5-1 combines with J gene TRBJ1-3; 10 bases align to TRBD1. The CDR3 extends over 19 amino acids. Germline trimming cut 1 base from V and 0 bases from J; bases unmatched to any gene: 10. Germline V gene sequence: CDR1 SGHRS, CDR2 YFSETQ.

The J gene is TRBJ2-7, the V gene TRBV28; tentatively, D is TRBD1 (5 bases). V was shortened by 6 bases and J by 7 bases, with 10 bases between the two germline ends. From germline, CDR1 is MDHEN and CDR2 SYDVKM. This CDR3 has 11 residues. The CDR3 spells CASSLTGEQYF. The DNA of the CDR3 is TGTGCCAGCAGCCTCACAGGAGAGCAGTACTTC. Supplemented by reference TRBV28 and TRBJ2-7, the full variable domain reads DVKVTQSSRYLVKRTGEKVFLECVQDMDHENMFWYRQDPGLGLRLIYFSYDVKMKEKGDIPEGYSVSREKKERFSLILESASTNQTSMYLCASSLTGEQYFGPGTRLTVT.

This clone appeared once. The chain carries TRBV27 and TRBJ2-3; possibly TRBD1 for D (5 bases). Germline-derived CDR1 and CDR2 are MNHEY and SMNVEV (reference sequence). Trimming removed 4 bases at V and 4 bases at J, with 12 bases between. The CDR3 extends over 14 amino acids. Written as DNA, the CDR3 is TGTGCCAGCAGTTCCCAGGGTTCCGCAGATACGCAGTATTTT. Amino acid sequence: CASSSQGSADTQYF.

The chain combines TRBV7-9 with TRBJ1-2, with D unresolved. There are 12 residues in the CDR3. The germline V and J ends were trimmed by 2 bases and 7 bases, with 8 bases remaining between them. CDR1 and CDR2 from the germline V gene are SEHNR and FQNEAQ (reference sequence). This CDR3 reads CASSLLVLGYTF. CDR3 nucleotide sequence: TGTGCCAGCAGCTTACTTGTTCTTGGCTACACCTTC.

The chain employs TRBV4-1 and TRBJ1-2, with 7 positions matching TRBD1. The CDR3 contains 16 residues. The V gene's germline CDR1 is MGHRA and CDR2 YSYEKL. J gave up 8 bases and V 0 bases, and 12 bases lay outside the gene matches. DNA of the CDR3: TGCGCCAGCAGCCAAGACAGGGGGTTCCCCTCCGGGGGCTACACCTTC. Its translation is CASSQDRGFPSGGYTF.